These 10 T cell receptor beta chains came from one sample sequenced in a study of shared clonotypes between healthy human individuals. Assay: immunoSEQ multiplex PCR; the TCRdb copy retains only in-frame clones and omits some. The sample shows approximately 2,200,000 clones, about 92% of them seen only once. Naive CD8 cells lacked CD45RO, underwent positive selection for CCR7 and left out terminally differentiated effector memory CD45RA+ cells. Sequenced sample: naive CD8+ T cells from PBMCs. The receptors here all came from a man younger than 35 in good health. Some clones in this sample may be carry-over from other donors' samples.

The chain links TRBV6-4 to TRBJ2-7; D not certain. V was clipped by 8 bases and J by 0 bases, with 11 bases between them. This CDR3 has 13 residues. CDR1 is MRHNA, CDR2 SNTAGT, per germline. This CDR3 reads CASPWGFSYEQYF. The CDR3 DNA reads TGTGCCAGCCCATGGGGTTTCTCCTACGAGCAGTACTTC.

The chain employs TRBV7-9 and TRBJ2-7, with D possibly being TRBD2 (5 bases). Per the germline V gene, CDR1 is SEHNR and CDR2 is FQNEAQ (reference sequence). This CDR3 spans 14 amino acids. Between the trimmed V and J ends, which lost 1 base and 2 bases, there was a span of 9 bases. CDR3 coding DNA: TGTGCCAGCAGCTTAGTTTCGGGGACCTACGAGCAGTACTTC. Amino acids: CASSLVSGTYEQYF.

The V gene is TRBV7-2, the J gene TRBJ2-2, with TRBD2 identical over 7 bases. CDR1 and CDR2 from the germline V gene are SGHTA and FQGNSA. V shed 4 bases, J shed 9 bases, and the junction held 11 bases outside the gene matches. This CDR3 region has 15 residues. The CDR3 region has the DNA TGTGCCAGCAGCTCGGCGGGAGCATCCCTCCGGGAGCTGTTTTTT. Encoded protein: CASSSAGASLRELFF. Variable domain in full (rest from reference TRBV7-2 and TRBJ2-2): GAGVSQSPSNKVTEKGKDVELRCDPISGHTALYWYRQSLGQGLEFLIYFQGNSAPDKSGLPSDRFSAERTGGSVSTLTIQRTQQEDSAVYLCASSSAGASLRELFFGEGSRLTVL.

The CDR3 here is CASSPGYNEQFF. The CDR3 region has the DNA TGCGCCAGCAGCCCAGGGTACAATGAGCAGTTCTTC. This chain connects TRBV4-1 to TRBJ2-1; D perhaps matches TRBD1 (5 bases). V lost 4 bases and J lost 4, with 5 bases in between. The CDR3 loop spans 12 amino acids. Germline assignment: CDR1 MGHRA and CDR2 YSYEKL.

V gene TRBV4-1 combines with J gene TRBJ2-1; D call uncertain. The CDR3 has 14 residues. V lost 0 bases, J lost 8 bases, and 11 bases lay in between. In germline, CDR1 is MGHRA, CDR2 YSYEKL. In DNA, the CDR3 is TGCGCCAGCAGCCAAGATCTAGGTGGGGATGAGCAGTTCTTC. This gives the protein CASSQDLGGDEQFF.

The chain joins TRBV11-2 to TRBJ1-1; the D gene is possibly TRBD1 (5 bases). Trimming pared 7 bases from V and 1 base from J, leaving 19 bases between. This CDR3 spans 16 amino acids. CDR1 is SGHAT, CDR2 FQNNGV, per germline. CDR3 bases: TGTGCCAGCACATTGTGGAGGCCCGGGGGGAACACTGAAGCTTTCTTT. Its protein is CASTLWRPGGNTEAFF.

CDR3 loop: CASSLVRDNGRLWGYTF. The DNA for the CDR3 is TGTGCCAGCAGCTTAGTGAGAGACAATGGACGCCTATGGGGCTACACCTTC. The V and J genes are TRBV7-9 and TRBJ1-2; D is ambiguous. This CDR3 is 17 amino acids long. Germline V CDR1 and CDR2: SEHNR, FQNEAQ (reference sequence). Trimming left V 1 base short and J 8 bases short, with 23 bases between.

The rearrangement joins TRBV20-1 to TRBJ2-7; D perhaps matches TRBD2 (5 bases). The germline V gene has CDR1 DFQATT and CDR2 SNEGSKA (reference sequence). The V end was cut by 2 bases, the J end by 6 bases, with 8 bases between. The CDR3 length is 11 residues. In DNA, the CDR3 is TGCAGTGCTAGAAGAGGGTTCGAGCAGTACTTC. Protein product: CSARRGFEQYF.

The count of this clone is one. The sample has other DNA sequences that encode this CDR3 too. The chain is built from TRBV6-6 and TRBJ2-7, with 8 bases identical to TRBD2. The CDR3 covers 12 residues. With 2 bases clipped from V and 6 bases from J, the junction kept 0 bases outside the gene matches. Looked up from germline, CDR1 is MNHNY and CDR2 is SVGAGI (reference sequence). CDR3 DNA: TGTGCCAGCAGTTACGGACTAGCCGAGCAGTACTTC. It codes for CASSYGLAEQYF.

The chain employs TRBV27 and TRBJ1-5; a weak D match, TRBD1 (6 bases). Trimming removed 5 bases at V and 4 bases at J, with 9 bases between. The CDR3 is 13 amino acids. Germline CDR1 and CDR2: MNHEY and SMNVEV (reference sequence). In DNA, the CDR3 is TGTGCCAGCAGTAACGGACAGAATCAGCCCCAGCATTTT. This encodes CASSNGQNQPQHF.